Below, one T cell receptor (beta chain) is given with its context. No antigen is known for it. The data were obtained in a study of regulatory T cells in long-lasting Graves disease. As for the study in general: Persistence in Graves' disease required over 5 years of antithyroid drugs plus positive TSH receptor antibodies. Study-wide results and limits: Only a small sample size was used, which may have cut accuracy. Relative to newly diagnosed Graves' patients, persistent ones had lower TCR diversity.

Library construction for TCR beta used iRepertoire HTBI primers and Arm-PCR of CDR3 regions. One entry per CDR3 protein, called by TCRdb with MiXCR from the multiplex PCR reads. The top ten clones hold roughly 50% of a sample with 250,000 to 300,000 distinct CDR3 sequences, roughly a fifth of them seen once. The CDR3 runs to 14 residues. Germline CDR1 is LNHDA and CDR2 is SQIVND (reference sequence). Trimming at V came to 7 bases and at J to 5 bases, leaving 7 bases not matched to a gene. The time point here: persistent/refractory GD, antithyroid drugs over 5 years with positive TRAb. Isolated PBMC RNA provided the starting material for the TCR library. Investigators report Graves' disease was diagnosed under American Thyroid Association guidelines.

The chain is built from TRBV19 and TRBJ2-2, with TRBD1 matching over 7 bases. This specimen was peripheral blood mononuclear cells (PBMCs), taken when the disease was refractory, from a patient treated with antithyroid drugs. The sequence was collected from a female donor with Graves disease. The CDR3 loop is CASTPTGSTGELFF. DNA for the CDR3: TGTGCCAGTACCCCGACAGGGTCAACCGGGGAGCTGTTTTTT.